This TCR beta chain was found in a study of blood T cell repertoires in COVID-19. Study as a whole: Some COVID-19 samples were acute and others convalescent; all came from the United States, Italy and Spain. T cells, B-cell-depleted T cells, or PBMCs supplied cDNA or gDNA.

V was cut by 1 base and J by 1 base, with 5 bases left in between. CDR1 and CDR2 (germline): KGHSY, FQNENV. The CDR3 loop spans 14 amino acids. Per the authors' pipeline: Estimation of nucleated cell counts was performed using reference gene primer amplification. Only in-frame clones appear in the TCRdb table, and some are missing; sequencing was by immunoSEQ multiplex PCR. Clone size and the V and J calls come from that table; the DNA yielded D and trimming. In the table there are hundreds of thousands of clones, approximately 86% of which are singletons. The sequenced material came from peripheral blood. This rearrangement joins TRBV16 to TRBJ1-5, with unresolved D. This clonotype was sampled from a man younger than 35 with active or convalescent COVID-19. CDR3 loop: CASSQYLSNQPQHF. CDR3 sequence (DNA): TGTGCCAGCAGCCAATATTTAAGCAATCAGCCCCAGCATTTT.